This TCR beta chain comes out of a study of blood T cell repertoires in COVID-19. Study-level background: Sites across the United States, Italy and Spain contributed samples from acute and convalescent COVID-19. Nucleic acid was either cDNA or gDNA, and it came from T cells, B-cell-depleted T cells, or PBMCs.

CDR1 is LGHNA and CDR2 is YSLEER in the germline V gene. Between the trimmed V and J ends, which lost 3 bases and 4 bases, there was a span of 18 bases. The CDR3 is made up of 16 amino acids. This table comes from immunoSEQ multiplex PCR, and its TCRdb copy is limited to in-frame clones, with some not included. This table holds under 200,000 clones, more than 70% found once. The chain uses TRBV4-3 and TRBJ2-5, with TRBD1 as a possible D gene (6 bases). The sample comprised peripheral blood. The clonotype was recovered from a man aged 35 to 55 with active or convalescent COVID-19. CDR3 amino acids: CASSQETQGKVETQYF. The CDR3 DNA is TGCGCCAGCAGCCAGGAAACTCAGGGGAAGGTAGAGACCCAGTACTTC.